These T cell receptor beta chains were read from a single sample in a study of T cell repertoires in cytomegalovirus infection. TCRdb independently ran MiXCR on the reads; one entry per CDR3 protein. The repertoire holds 450,000 to 550,000 distinct CDR3 sequences, with approximately 15% as singletons. Material: CD8+ T cells from PBMCs. The source is a human donor in good health (CMV status not recorded). Some clones in this sample may be carry-over from other donors' samples. Both conserved end residues are part of each CDR3. Fields, in order: CDR3 length, V gene, J gene, CDR3 protein.

15,TRBV12-3/TRBV12-4,TRBJ1-1,CASSPVTVMNTEAFF
13,TRBV7-3,TRBJ2-1,CASSVTGSDEQFF
15,TRBV4-2,TRBJ1-2,CASSSQVASNYGYTF
17,TRBV7-4,TRBJ2-3,CARSSRLAGGEADTQYF
15,TRBV7-8,TRBJ1-5,CASSSPGGANQPQHF
15,TRBV25-1,TRBJ1-6,CASSEALFGNSPLHF
16,TRBV10-3,TRBJ2-7,CAISRLAGALTYEQYF
15,TRBV6-2/TRBV6-3,TRBJ2-7,CASSLAGTGAYEQYF
15,TRBV7-6,TRBJ2-2,CASGLAGGPTGELFF
14,TRBV28,TRBJ2-2,CASIDRANTGELFF
16,TRBV2,TRBJ2-5,CASSARTGRDRETQYF
14,TRBV5-1,TRBJ2-2,CASSGTDNTGELFF
13,TRBV5-1,TRBJ2-1,CASSGTRSNEQFF
16,TRBV7-9,TRBJ2-7,CASSPGGWTVSYEQYF
17,TRBV5-6,TRBJ1-5,CASSLAVGEGGNQPQHF
16,TRBV12-3/TRBV12-4,TRBJ2-5,CASSPEGEPAGETQYF
21,TRBV14,TRBJ2-2,CASSQVLAGGRSFLWTGELFF
18,TRBV15,TRBJ2-1,CATSRVPRRAGGLNEQFF
18,TRBV7-9,TRBJ2-3,CASSEVFLTALVTDTQYF
16,TRBV7-9,TRBJ2-1,CASSLRTSGSVDEQFF
15,TRBV5-1,TRBJ2-5,CASSLRAGRRETQYF
16,TRBV6-5,TRBJ2-7,CASSYSLLLAQGEQYF
14,TRBV7-4,TRBJ2-2,CASSLPGDTGELFF
12,TRBV6-1,TRBJ2-2,CASPRAAGELFF
18,TRBV27,TRBJ2-5,CASSSGTGDVGGQETQYF
13,TRBV9,TRBJ2-7,CASRGDGSYEQYF
13,TRBV25-1,TRBJ1-2,CASSERGAWGYTF
18,TRBV6-6,TRBJ1-1,CASSYRQGVRASGTEAFF
19,TRBV20-1,TRBJ2-4,CSARGGQEQLSIAKNIQYF
13,TRBV27,TRBJ1-1,CASSILKTAEAFF
14,TRBV6-6,TRBJ1-2,CASRGNRANYGYTF
13,TRBV5-6,TRBJ2-1,CASSTDPDNEQFF
17,TRBV12-3/TRBV12-4,TRBJ2-5,CASSPPSRGGHLETQYF
14,TRBV5-6,TRBJ2-4,CASSPGTGLNIQYF
15,TRBV5-1,TRBJ2-1,CASSLRQGMVNEQFF
13,TRBV9,TRBJ2-3,CASSVIPTDTQYF
16,TRBV27,TRBJ2-1,CASSLSGLARYNEQFF